This T cell receptor (beta chain) was retrieved from a study of T cells in Graves' hyperthyroidism and ophthalmopathy. Study-level points and caveats: Most expanded thyroid clonotypes above 0.001 also appeared in blood.

This clonotype was counted at least ten times. Its target is unknown. TCR beta CDR3 sequences were amplified from RNA transcripts. An initial round of RT-PCR targeting the TCR CDR3 relied on the HTBI primer set. TCRdb reanalysed the multiplex PCR reads using MiXCR and keeps one entry per CDR3 protein. The table records 300,000 to 350,000 distinct CDR3 sequences, less than 20% of them present only once. Deletions cut 5 bases from V and 2 bases from J, with 12 bases between. Germline V CDR1 and CDR2: SGHAT, FQNNGV. The CDR3 runs 14 residues. The sequenced material came from blood. The rearrangement joins TRBV11-2 to TRBJ2-5; unclear D gene. This TCR was sampled from a woman aged 40 to 50 with Graves' ophthalmopathy. The CDR3 reads CASSPQPVQETQYF. For the CDR3, the DNA is TGTGCCAGCAGCCCCCAGCCCGTTCAAGAGACCCAGTACTTC.